One sample yielded the 10 T cell receptor beta chains listed below, sequenced in a study of T cell repertoires in cytomegalovirus infection. TCRdb used MiXCR to reprocess the reads, holding one entry per CDR3 protein. Of fewer than 150,000 distinct CDR3 sequences listed, roughly 30% are singletons. Their recognized antigens are unknown. Sample: CD8+ T cells from cultured PBMCs, taken from culture after CMV antigen stimulation. These receptor sequences come from a human donor in good health (CMV status not recorded). Some clones in this sample may be carry-over from other donors' samples.

This clonotype was seen ten or more times. The chain links TRBV7-2 to TRBJ1-5; TRBD1 matches 9 bases. With V trimmed by 0 bases and J by 2 bases, 11 bases remained unmatched. Germline CDR1 reads SGHTA; CDR2 reads FQGNSA. This CDR3 comprises 19 residues. The CDR3 nucleotides are TGTGCCAGCAGCTTAGCGCCTTACAGGGGGCGGGGGGGCAATCAGCCCCAGCATTTT. This sequence encodes CASSLAPYRGRGGNQPQHF.

The sample holds one count of this clonotype. The J gene is TRBJ2-3, the V gene TRBV4-1; 8 nucleotides agree with TRBD2. V gave up 1 base and J gave up 3 bases; unmatched junction bases: 18. This CDR3 has 20 residues. Looked up from germline, CDR1 is MGHRA and CDR2 is YSYEKL. CDR3 amino acids: CASSQGYGFGGGALTDTQYF. CDR3 bases: TGCGCCAGCAGCCAAGGGTATGGCTTCGGGGGGGGGGCCCTGACAGATACGCAGTATTTT.

This clonotype was found a few times. DNA for the CDR3: TGCGCCAGCAGATCCGAGGGGGGCCTCACTGAAGCTTTCTTT. This sequence encodes CASRSEGGLTEAFF. The V call is TRBV5-1, the J call TRBJ1-1; possibly TRBD1 for D (6 bases). Germline V gene lookup returns CDR1 SGHRS and CDR2 YFSETQ. Trimming removed 5 bases at V and 4 bases at J, with 15 bases between. This CDR3 has 14 residues.

V gene TRBV6-2 or TRBV6-3 combines with J gene TRBJ1-1; D unclear. Germline lookup yields CDR1 MNHEY and CDR2 SVGEGT. The CDR3 consists of 16 residues. Trimming removed 2 bases from V and 1 base from J, with 14 bases in between. For the CDR3, the DNA is TGTGCCAGCAGTTACAATCGGGAGAGCGGGAACACTGAAGCTTTCTTT. Translated: CASSYNRESGNTEAFF.

The J gene is TRBJ2-3, the V gene TRBV7-2; 10 nucleotides align to TRBD2. Germline V gives CDR1 SGHTA, CDR2 FQGNSA. V dropped 4 bases and J dropped 1; count of bases not matched to a gene: 5. The CDR3 length is 16 residues. The CDR3: CASSSLAGARTDTQYF. The CDR3 nucleotides read TGTGCCAGCAGCTCCCTAGCGGGGGCCCGCACAGATACGCAGTATTTT.

Many counts were recorded for this clonotype. CDR3: CASSLWGSGWATQYF. Here the CDR3 DNA reads TGTGCCAGCAGTTTATGGGGTAGCGGGTGGGCTACGCAGTATTTT. The V and J genes are TRBV12-3 or TRBV12-4 and TRBJ2-3; TRBD2 matches 7 bases. After removal of 2 bases from V and 8 bases from J, the junction contained 10 bases not matched to a gene. The CDR3 extends over 15 amino acids.

This clonotype was observed at least ten times. The gene calls are TRBV7-8 and TRBJ2-1; 7 bases are a match to TRBD2. The CDR3 is made up of 16 amino acids. Germline trimming cut 1 base from V and 0 bases from J; bases unmatched to any gene: 3. CDR1 is SGHVS and CDR2 is FQNEAQ in the germline V gene. The CDR3 is CASSLGSGGSYNEQFF. The CDR3 nucleotides read TGTGCCAGCAGCTTAGGATCGGGGGGCTCCTACAATGAGCAGTTCTTC.

This clonotype was found a few times. The chain links TRBV7-9 to TRBJ1-6; D is perhaps TRBD1 (6 bases). V was pared by 4 bases and J by 10 bases, with 17 bases between. This CDR3 has 15 amino acids. The V gene's germline CDR1 is SEHNR and CDR2 FQNEAQ (reference sequence). The CDR3 DNA is TGTGCCAGCAGCTCGTCTCTTGGGGGCAGGTCACCCCTCCACTTT. Its protein product is CASSSSLGGRSPLHF. The full variable domain, in which reference TRBV7-9 and TRBJ1-6 provide the parts outside the CDR3, is DTGVSQNPRHKITKRGQNVTFRCDPISEHNRLYWYRQTLGQGPEFLTYFQNEAQLEKSRLLSDRFSAERPKGSFSTLEIQRTEQGDSAMYLCASSSSLGGRSPLHFGNGTRLTVT.

This clonotype has at least ten counts. The rearrangement joins TRBV7-2 to TRBJ2-7, with TRBD2 matching over 12 bases. CDR1 and CDR2 from the germline V gene are SGHTA and FQGNSA. The CDR3 runs 16 residues. The trim removed 3 bases at V and 5 bases at J, leaving 8 bases unmatched. The DNA for the CDR3 is TGTGCCAGCAGCTTCCCTAGCGGGGGGGCCGAGCACGAGCAGTACTTC. Amino acids: CASSFPSGGAEHEQYF.

Only a few counts were recorded for this clonotype. The J gene is TRBJ2-3, the V gene TRBV11-2, with D uncertain. Trimming removed 2 bases at V and 2 bases at J, with 5 bases between. The CDR3 extends over 13 amino acids. Per germline, CDR1 SGHAT and CDR2 FQNNGV. CDR3 bases: TGTGCCAGCAGCTTATCGTACACAGATACGCAGTATTTT. It is translated as CASSLSYTDTQYF.